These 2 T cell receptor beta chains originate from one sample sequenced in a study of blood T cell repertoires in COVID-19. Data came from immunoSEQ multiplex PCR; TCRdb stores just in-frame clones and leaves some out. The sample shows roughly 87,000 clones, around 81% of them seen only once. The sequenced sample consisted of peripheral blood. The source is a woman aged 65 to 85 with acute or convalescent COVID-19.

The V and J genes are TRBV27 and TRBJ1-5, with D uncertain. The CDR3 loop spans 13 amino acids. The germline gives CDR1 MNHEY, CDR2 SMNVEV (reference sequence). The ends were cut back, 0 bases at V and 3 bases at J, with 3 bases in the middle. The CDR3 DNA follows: TGTGCCAGCAGTTTATCGTACAATCAGCCCCAGCATTTT. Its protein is CASSLSYNQPQHF.

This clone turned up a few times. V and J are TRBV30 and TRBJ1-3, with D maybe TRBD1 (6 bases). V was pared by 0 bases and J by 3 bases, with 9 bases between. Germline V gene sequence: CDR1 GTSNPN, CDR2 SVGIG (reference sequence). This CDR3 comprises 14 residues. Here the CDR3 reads CAWSVTGNGNTIYF. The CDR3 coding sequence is TGTGCCTGGAGTGTCACAGGGAATGGAAACACCATATATTTT.